The clone carrying this T cell receptor (beta chain) was detected a few times. The data are from a study of blood T cell repertoires in COVID-19. Across the whole study: The United States, Italy and Spain were the sources of the acute and convalescent COVID-19 samples. T cells, B-cell-depleted T cells, or PBMCs provided the cDNA or gDNA that served as material.

Germline CDR1 is SGHRS and CDR2 is YFSETQ. V shed 4 bases and J 4 bases; nucleotides not matched to a gene: 6. CDR3 length: 14 residues. Original handling: Estimates of nucleated cell counts were drawn from the amplification of reference gene primers. Only in-frame clones appear in the TCRdb table, and some are missing; sequencing was by immunoSEQ multiplex PCR. V and J calls and clone size are those listed in that table; D and trimming were worked out from the DNA. The sample yields 130,000 to 150,000 clones, over 70% seen once. The rearrangement links TRBV5-1 to TRBJ1-2; 8 nucleotides match TRBD1. Sequenced input: peripheral blood. This receptor was identified in a woman between 55 and 75 years old with acute or convalescent COVID-19. This CDR3 reads CASSIGQGLYGYTF. The CDR3, as DNA: TGCGCCAGCAGCATCGGACAGGGCCTCTATGGCTACACCTTC.